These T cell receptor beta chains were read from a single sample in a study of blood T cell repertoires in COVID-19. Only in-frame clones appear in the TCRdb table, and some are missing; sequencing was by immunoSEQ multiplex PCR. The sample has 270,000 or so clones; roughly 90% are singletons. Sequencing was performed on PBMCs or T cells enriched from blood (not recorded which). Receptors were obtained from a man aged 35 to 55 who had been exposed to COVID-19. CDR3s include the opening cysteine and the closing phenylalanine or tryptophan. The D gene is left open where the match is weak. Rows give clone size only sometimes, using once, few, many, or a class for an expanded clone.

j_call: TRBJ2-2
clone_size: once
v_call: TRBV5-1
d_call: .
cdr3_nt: TGCGCCAGCAGCTTCCTAGCAGGGGAAACCGGGGAGCTGTTTTTT
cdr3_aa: CASSFLAGETGELFF

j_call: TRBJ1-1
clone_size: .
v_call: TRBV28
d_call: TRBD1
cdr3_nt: TGTGCCAGCAGTTTATCATTTGTTTTGGCGAGGGGGCTCACTGAAGCTTTCTTT
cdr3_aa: CASSLSFVLARGLTEAFF

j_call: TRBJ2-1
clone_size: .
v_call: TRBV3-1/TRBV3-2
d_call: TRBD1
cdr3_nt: TGTGCCAGCAGCCAAGAAACGGGACAGGGCAGGAACAATGAGCAGTTCTTC
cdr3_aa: CASSQETGQGRNNEQFF

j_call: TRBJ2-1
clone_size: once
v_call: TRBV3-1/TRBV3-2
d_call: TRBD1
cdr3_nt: TGTGCCAGCAGCCAAGTAATGCGCAGGGGGCATGAGCAGTTCTTC
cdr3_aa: CASSQVMRRGHEQFF

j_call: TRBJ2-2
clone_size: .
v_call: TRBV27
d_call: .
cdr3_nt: TGTGCCAGCAGTCACGGACGGGGAGACGGGGAGCTGTTTTTT
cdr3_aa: CASSHGRGDGELFF

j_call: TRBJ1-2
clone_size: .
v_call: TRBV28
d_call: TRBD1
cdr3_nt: TGTGCCAGCTCAGGGGACAGCCTCTATGGCTACACCTTC
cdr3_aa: CASSGDSLYGYTF

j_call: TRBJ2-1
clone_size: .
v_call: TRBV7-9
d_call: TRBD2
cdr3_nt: TGTGCCAGCAGTTCCCTCTGGCCTAGCGGGAGTAATGAGCAGTTCTTC
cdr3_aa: CASSSLWPSGSNEQFF

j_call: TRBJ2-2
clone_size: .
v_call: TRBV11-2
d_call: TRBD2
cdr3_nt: TGTGCCAGCAGCTTATTAGGGACTAGCGTTGGGGGCGGGGAGCTGTTTTTT
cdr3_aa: CASSLLGTSVGGGELFF

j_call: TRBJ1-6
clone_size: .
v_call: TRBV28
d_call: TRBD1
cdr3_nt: TGTGCCAGCAGTTTACGGACAGGGTATAATTCACCCCTCCACTTT
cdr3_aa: CASSLRTGYNSPLHF

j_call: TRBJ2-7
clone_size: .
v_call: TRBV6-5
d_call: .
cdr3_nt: TGTGCCAGCAGTTACTCCCGGCAGGCCTCCTACGAGCAGTACTTC
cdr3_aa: CASSYSRQASYEQYF

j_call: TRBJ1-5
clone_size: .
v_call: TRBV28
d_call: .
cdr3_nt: TGTGCCACCACCCCCCACTGGAGGAAGGGGGGGAATAGCAATCAGCCCCAGCATTTT
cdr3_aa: CATTPHWRKGGNSNQPQHF

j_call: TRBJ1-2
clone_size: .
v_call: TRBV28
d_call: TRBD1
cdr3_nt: TGTGCCAGCAGGCCACAGGGGGCGGCTGGCTACACCTTC
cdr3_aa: CASRPQGAAGYTF

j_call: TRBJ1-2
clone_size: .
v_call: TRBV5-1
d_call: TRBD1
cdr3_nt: TGCGCCAGCAGCGCCGACGGACAGGGGAATGGCTACACCTTC
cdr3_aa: CASSADGQGNGYTF

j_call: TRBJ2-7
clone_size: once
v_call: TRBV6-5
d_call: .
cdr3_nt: TGTGCCAGCAGTTCTCGACTCCACGAGCAGTACTTC
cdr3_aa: CASSSRLHEQYF

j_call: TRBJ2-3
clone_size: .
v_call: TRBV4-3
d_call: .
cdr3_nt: TGCGCCAGCAGCCAGGGGCGAGATACGCAGTATTTT
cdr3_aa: CASSQGRDTQYF

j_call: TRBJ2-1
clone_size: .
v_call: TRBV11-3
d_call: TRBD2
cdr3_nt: TGTGCCAGCAGCTTAGCCGGGACTAGCCCCAGTGAGCAGTTCTTC
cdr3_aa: CASSLAGTSPSEQFF

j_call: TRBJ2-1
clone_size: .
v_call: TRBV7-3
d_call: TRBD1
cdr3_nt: TGTGCCAGCAGCTCACTACAGGGGGGTCCTAAGTTCTTC
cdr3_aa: CASSSLQGGPKFF

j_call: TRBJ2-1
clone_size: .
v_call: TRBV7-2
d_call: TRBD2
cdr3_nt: TGTGCCAGCACCCCGGGACTAGCGGGATATGAGCAGTTCTTC
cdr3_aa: CASTPGLAGYEQFF

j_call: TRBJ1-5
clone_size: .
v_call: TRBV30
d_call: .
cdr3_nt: TGTGCCTGGAGTCAACAGGACAATCAGCCCCAGCATTTT
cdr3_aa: CAWSQQDNQPQHF

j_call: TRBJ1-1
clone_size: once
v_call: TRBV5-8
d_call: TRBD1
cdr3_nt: TGTGCCAGCAGCAGAACCGGGACAGGTATTGTTGCTTTCTTT
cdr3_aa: CASSRTGTGIVAFF

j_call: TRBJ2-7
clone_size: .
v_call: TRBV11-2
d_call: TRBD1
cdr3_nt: TGTGCCAGCAGCTTAACCCAGACAGGGGTGTACGAGCAGTACTTC
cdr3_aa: CASSLTQTGVYEQYF

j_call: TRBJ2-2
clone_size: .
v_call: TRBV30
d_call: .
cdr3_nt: TGTGCCTGGACCGCGTCTCCTACCGGGGAGCTGTTTTTT
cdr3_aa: CAWTASPTGELFF

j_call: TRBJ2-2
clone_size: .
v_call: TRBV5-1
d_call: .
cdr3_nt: TGCGCCAGCAGCTCAAATCCCGCGACCGGGGAGCTGTTTTTT
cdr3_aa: CASSSNPATGELFF

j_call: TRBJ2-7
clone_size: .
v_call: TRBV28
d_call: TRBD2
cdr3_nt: TGTGCCAGCAGTAAACGGGGGAGGGGCTACGAGCAGTACTTC
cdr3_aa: CASSKRGRGYEQYF

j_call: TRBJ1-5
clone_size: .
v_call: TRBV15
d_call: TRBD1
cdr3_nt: TGTGCCACCAGCAGAAGGACAGGAGCCTTCAATCAGCCCCAGCATTTT
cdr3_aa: CATSRRTGAFNQPQHF

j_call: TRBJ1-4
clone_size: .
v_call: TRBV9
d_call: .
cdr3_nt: TGTGCCAGCAGCGGGGGGCCTGGGGAAAAACTGTTTTTT
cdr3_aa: CASSGGPGEKLFF

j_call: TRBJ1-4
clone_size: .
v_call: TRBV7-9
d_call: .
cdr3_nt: TGTGCCAGCAGATCCAACAGCAATGAAAAACTGTTTTTT
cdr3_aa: CASRSNSNEKLFF

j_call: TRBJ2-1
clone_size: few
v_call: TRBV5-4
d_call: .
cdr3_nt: TGTGCCAGCAGCTTGCCCGAGAAAGCCTACAATGAGCAGTTCTTC
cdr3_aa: CASSLPEKAYNEQFF

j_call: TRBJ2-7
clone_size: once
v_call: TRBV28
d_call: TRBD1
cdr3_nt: TGTGCCAGCAGAAGCCGGGACAGGGGGGACGAGCAGTACTTC
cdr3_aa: CASRSRDRGDEQYF

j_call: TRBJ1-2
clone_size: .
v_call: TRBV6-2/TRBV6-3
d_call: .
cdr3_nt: TGTGCCAGCAGTCTAGCTAACTATGGCTACACCTTC
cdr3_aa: CASSLANYGYTF

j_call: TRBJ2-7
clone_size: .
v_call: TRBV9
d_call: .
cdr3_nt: TGTGCCAGCAGCGTATCGGGGGACAGAACCTACGAGCAGTACTTC
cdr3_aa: CASSVSGDRTYEQYF

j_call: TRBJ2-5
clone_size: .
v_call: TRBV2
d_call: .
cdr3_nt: TGTGCCAGCAGGCGAGGAGCGGAGACCCAGTACTTC
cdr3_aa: CASRRGAETQYF

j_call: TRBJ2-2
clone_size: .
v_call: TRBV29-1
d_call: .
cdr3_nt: TGCAGCGTTGAATCGGGTTCCGGGGAGCTGTTTTTT
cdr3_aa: CSVESGSGELFF

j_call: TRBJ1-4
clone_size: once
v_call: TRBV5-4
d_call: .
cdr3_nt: TGTGCCAGCAGCGCGGGACGGAGTGAAAAACTGTTTTTT
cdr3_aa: CASSAGRSEKLFF

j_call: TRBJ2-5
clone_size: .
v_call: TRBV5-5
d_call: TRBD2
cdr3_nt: TGTGCCAGCAGCCCGGGACTAGCGGGAGTGAGGACCCAGTACTTC
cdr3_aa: CASSPGLAGVRTQYF

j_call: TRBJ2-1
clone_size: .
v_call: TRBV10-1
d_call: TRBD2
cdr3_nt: TGCGCCAGCAGTGACCCTAGCGGGAGGGGCGAGCAGTTCTTC
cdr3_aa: CASSDPSGRGEQFF

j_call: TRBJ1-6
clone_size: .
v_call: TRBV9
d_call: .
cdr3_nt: TGTGCCAGCAGCGTAGACAGGGTAAATTCACCCCTCCACTTT
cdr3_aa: CASSVDRVNSPLHF

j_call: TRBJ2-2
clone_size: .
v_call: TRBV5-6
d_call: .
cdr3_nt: TGTGCCAGCAGCTTTCGGGGGACCGGGGAGCTGTTTTTT
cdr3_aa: CASSFRGTGELFF

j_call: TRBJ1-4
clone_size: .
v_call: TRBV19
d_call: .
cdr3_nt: TGTGCCAGTAGTATAGATCTCGCAACTAATGAAAAACTGTTTTTT
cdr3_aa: CASSIDLATNEKLFF

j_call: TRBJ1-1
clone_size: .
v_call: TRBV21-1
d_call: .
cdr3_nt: TGTGCCAGCAGCAAAGAGAGCTCGAGATTAAGAGGTGAAGCTTTCTTT
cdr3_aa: CASSKESSRLRGEAFF

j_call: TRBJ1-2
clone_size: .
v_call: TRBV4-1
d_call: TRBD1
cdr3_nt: TGCGCCAGCAGCCCTGAGACAGGGGGCGCTTACGATGGCTACACCTTC
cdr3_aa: CASSPETGGAYDGYTF

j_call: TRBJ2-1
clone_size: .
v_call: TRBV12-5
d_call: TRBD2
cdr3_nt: TGTGCTAGTGGTTTGAATAGCGGGAGGAATGAGCAGTTCTTC
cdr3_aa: CASGLNSGRNEQFF

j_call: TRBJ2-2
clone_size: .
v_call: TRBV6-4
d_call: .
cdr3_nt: TGTGCCAGCAGTGCTGAAGGGGGAGCAGCCGGGGAGCTGTTTTTT
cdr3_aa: CASSAEGGAAGELFF

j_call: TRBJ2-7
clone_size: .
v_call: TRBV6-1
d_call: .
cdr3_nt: TGTGCCAGCAGTGAAGCGCAGGGCGGACCGGTCTACGAGCAGTACTTC
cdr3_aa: CASSEAQGGPVYEQYF

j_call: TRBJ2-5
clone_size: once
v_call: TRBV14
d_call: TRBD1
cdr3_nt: TGTGCCAGCAGCCAAGATAGGACAGGGATAGAGACCCAGTACTTC
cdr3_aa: CASSQDRTGIETQYF

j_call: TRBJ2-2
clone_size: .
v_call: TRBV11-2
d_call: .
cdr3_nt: TGTGCCAGCAGCTTGCTATCCACCGGGGAGCTGTTTTTT
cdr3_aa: CASSLLSTGELFF

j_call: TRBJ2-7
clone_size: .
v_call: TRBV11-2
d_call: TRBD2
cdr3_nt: TGTGCCAGCAGAGAAAGGGGACTAGCGGGTCGCCACGAGCAGTACTTC
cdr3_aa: CASRERGLAGRHEQYF

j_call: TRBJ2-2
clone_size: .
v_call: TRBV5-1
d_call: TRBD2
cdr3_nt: TGCGCCAGCAGCTTGGAAGCGGGAGGGCCGAACACCGGGGAGCTGTTTTTT
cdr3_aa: CASSLEAGGPNTGELFF

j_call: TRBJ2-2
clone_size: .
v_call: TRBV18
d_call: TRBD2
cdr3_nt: TGTGCCAGCTCACCACCGGTCCGAGGGAGGGCCGTCGCCGGGGAGCTGTTTTTT
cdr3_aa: CASSPPVRGRAVAGELFF

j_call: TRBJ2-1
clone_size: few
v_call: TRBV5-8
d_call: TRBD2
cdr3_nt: TGTGCCAGCAGCTTGGTGGCGGGAGGGCCGGTGGATGAGCAGTTCTTC
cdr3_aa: CASSLVAGGPVDEQFF

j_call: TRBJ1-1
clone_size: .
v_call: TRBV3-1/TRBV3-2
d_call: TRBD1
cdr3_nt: TGTGCCAGCAGCCAAGTGGGGACAGGGAACACTGAAGCTTTCTTT
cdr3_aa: CASSQVGTGNTEAFF

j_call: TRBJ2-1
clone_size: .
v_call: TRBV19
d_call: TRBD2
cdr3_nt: TGTGCCAGTAGTAAGCGGGAGGTGCTGGGTGAGCAGTTCTTC
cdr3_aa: CASSKREVLGEQFF

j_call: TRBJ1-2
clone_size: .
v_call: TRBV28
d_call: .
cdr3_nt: TGTGCCAGCAGTTTGGGCGTTTATGGCTACACCTTC
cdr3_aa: CASSLGVYGYTF

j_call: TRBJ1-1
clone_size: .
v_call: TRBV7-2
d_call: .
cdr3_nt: TGTGCCAGCAGCTCCCTAGACAGAGTACAGAGGGCTTTCTTT
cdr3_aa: CASSSLDRVQRAFF

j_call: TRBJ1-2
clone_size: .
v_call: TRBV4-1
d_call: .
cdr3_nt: TGCGCCAGCAGCCAAGTCCAGGGATCTAACTATGGCTACACCTTC
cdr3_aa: CASSQVQGSNYGYTF

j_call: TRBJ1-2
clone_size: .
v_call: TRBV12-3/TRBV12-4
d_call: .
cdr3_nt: TGTGCCAGCATTCGGGGAGGGACTGGCTACACCTTC
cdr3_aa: CASIRGGTGYTF

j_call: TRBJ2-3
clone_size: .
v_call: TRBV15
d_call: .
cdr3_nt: TGTGCCACCAGCAAACCAGCGGAAATCACAGATACGCAGTATTTT
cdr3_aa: CATSKPAEITDTQYF

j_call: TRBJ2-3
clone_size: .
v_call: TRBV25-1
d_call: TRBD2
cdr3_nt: TGTGCCAGCAGTTACGGGAGGGGTGATACGCAGTATTTT
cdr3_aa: CASSYGRGDTQYF